The clone carrying this TCR beta chain appeared many times. The sample comes from a study of response to subunit inactivated influenza vaccine. TCRdb independently ran MiXCR on the RT-PCR reads; one entry per CDR3 protein. The table has about 160,000 distinct CDR3 sequences, under 13% seen once. Unmatched junction bases numbered 20, after V lost 5 bases and J lost 10 bases. The CDR3 consists of 18 residues. Looked up from germline, CDR1 is SGHVS and CDR2 is FQNEAQ. The specimen was non-naive T cells sorted from PBMCs, collected 40 to 50 days after vaccination. The TCR originated in a man in his fifties who received an inactivated influenza vaccine. V usage is TRBV7-8 and J usage is TRBJ1-6, with 7 bases aligning to TRBD1. The CDR3 sequence is CASSDRDSLFSRNSPLHF. The CDR3 coding sequence is TGTGCCAGCAGCGACAGGGACAGTCTCTTCAGCCGGAACTCACCCCTCCACTTT.